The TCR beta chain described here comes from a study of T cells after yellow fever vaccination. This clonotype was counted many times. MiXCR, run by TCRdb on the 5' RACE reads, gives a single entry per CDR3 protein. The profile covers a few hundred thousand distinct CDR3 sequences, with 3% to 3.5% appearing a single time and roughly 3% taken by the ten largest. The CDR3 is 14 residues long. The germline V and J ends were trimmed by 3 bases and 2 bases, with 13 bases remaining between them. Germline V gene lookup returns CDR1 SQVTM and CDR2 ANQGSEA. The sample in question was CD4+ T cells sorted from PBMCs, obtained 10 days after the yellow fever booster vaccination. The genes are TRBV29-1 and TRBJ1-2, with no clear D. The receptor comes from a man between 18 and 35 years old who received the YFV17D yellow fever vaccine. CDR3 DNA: TGCAGCGTTGAGAGAGGTATTGAAAACTATGGCTACACCTTC. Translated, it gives CSVERGIENYGYTF.